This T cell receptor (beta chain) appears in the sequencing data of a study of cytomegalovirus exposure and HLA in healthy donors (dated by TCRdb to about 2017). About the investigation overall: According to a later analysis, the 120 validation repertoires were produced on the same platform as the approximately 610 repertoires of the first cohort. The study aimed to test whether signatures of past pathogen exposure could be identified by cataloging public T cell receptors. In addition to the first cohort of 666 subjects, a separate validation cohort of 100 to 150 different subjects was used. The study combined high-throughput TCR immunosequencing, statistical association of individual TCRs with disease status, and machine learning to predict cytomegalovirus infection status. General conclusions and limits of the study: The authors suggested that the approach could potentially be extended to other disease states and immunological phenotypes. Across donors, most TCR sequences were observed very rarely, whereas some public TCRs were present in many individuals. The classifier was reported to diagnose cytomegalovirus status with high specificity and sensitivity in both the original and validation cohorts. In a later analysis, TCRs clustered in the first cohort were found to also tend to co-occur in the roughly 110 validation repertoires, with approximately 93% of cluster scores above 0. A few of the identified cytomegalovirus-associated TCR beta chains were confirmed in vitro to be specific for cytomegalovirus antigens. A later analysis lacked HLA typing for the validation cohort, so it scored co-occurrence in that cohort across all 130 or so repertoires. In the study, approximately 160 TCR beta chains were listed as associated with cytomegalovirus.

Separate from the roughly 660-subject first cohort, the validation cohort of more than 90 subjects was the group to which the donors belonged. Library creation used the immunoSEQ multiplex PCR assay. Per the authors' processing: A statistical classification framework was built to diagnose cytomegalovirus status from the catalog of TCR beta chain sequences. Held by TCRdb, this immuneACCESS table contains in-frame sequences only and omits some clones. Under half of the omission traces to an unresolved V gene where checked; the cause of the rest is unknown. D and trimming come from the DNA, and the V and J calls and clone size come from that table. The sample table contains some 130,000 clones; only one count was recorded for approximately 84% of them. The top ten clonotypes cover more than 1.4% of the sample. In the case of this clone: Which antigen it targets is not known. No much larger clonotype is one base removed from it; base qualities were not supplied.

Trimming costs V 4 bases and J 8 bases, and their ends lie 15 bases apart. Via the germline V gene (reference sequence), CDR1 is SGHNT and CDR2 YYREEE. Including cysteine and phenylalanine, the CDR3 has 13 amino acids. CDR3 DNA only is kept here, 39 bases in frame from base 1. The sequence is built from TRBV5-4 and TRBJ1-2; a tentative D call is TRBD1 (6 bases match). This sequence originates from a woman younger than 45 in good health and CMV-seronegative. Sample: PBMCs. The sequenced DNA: TGTGCCAGCAGCCTTCAGGGGACCCCGGGCTACACCTTC. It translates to CASSLQGTPGYTF.